A single sample gave rise to the 2 T cell receptor beta chains below, sequenced in a study of blood T cell repertoires in COVID-19 (dated by TCRdb to about 2020). The receptor library was made with the immunoSEQ multiplex PCR assay. Imported from immuneACCESS, the table was reduced by TCRdb to in-frame sequences with V and J called. These copies leave out some clones; in studies compared against another copy, an unresolved V gene accounts for under half, and the cause of the remainder is not known. This sample has over 65,000 clones in its table, and over 85% of those were observed once. The top ten clonotypes cover 4.6% of the sample. Sequenced: peripheral blood. These receptors were collected from a man aged 45-65 years with active COVID-19.

The V call is TRBV6-5, the J call TRBJ1-1; weak D call: TRBD1 (6 bases). The V end lost 8 bases, the J end lost 4 bases, and 11 bases lay between the germline ends. Germline CDR1 is MNHEY and CDR2 is SVGAGI. This CDR3 spans 12 amino acids. CDR3 nucleotide sequence: TGTGCCAGCTACAGGGATCCCACTGAAGCTTTCTTT. It codes for CASYRDPTEAFF.

The genes are TRBV3-1 (or the pseudogene TRBV3-2) and TRBJ2-3; TRBD2 agrees at 13 bases. The germline V gene encodes CDR1 LGHDT and CDR2 YNNKEL (reference sequence). V trimming: 2 bases; J trimming: 6 bases; junction bases outside the gene matches: 11. This CDR3 region has 18 residues. CDR3 in amino acids: CASSQRGTSGERSDTQYF. Written as DNA, the CDR3 is TGTGCCAGCAGCCAAAGAGGGACTAGCGGGGAGCGTTCGGATACGCAGTATTTT.